The T cell receptor (beta chain) described here comes from a study of identical twins. Carrying unique molecular identifiers, the cDNA also gained a universal primer site through template switching. TCRdb independently ran MiXCR on the 5' RACE reads; one entry per CDR3 protein. The data show about 890,000 distinct CDR3 sequences, 10% to 15% seen once. Only healthy Caucasians were enrolled as donors. In the case of this clonotype: Its antigen remains unidentified.

This CDR3 spans 16 amino acids. CDR1 SNHLY and CDR2 FYNNEI come from the germline V gene. Deletions cut 2 bases from V and 4 bases from J, with 12 bases between. Overall study findings and caveats: Clonotypes of the beta chain that were abundant in cord blood carried fewer insertions (memory repertoires showed none).

The same specimen was also included in a second study, on yellow fever vaccine responses in identical twins.

This chain joins TRBV2 and TRBJ2-6; possibly TRBD1 for D (5 bases). This TCR derives from a woman aged 18-29 years in good health. Sequencing was carried out using PBMCs. CDR3 bases: TGTGCCAGCAGTGAATTAAAGGGGTCAGGGGCCAACGTCCTGACTTTC. This gives the protein CASSELKGSGANVLTF.